This T cell receptor (beta chain) is drawn from a study of blood T cell repertoires in COVID-19. Across the whole study: Acute-phase and convalescent COVID-19 samples originated in the United States, Italy and Spain. In each case, the material was cDNA or gDNA derived from T cells, B-cell-depleted T cells, or PBMCs.

Trimming took off 0 bases at V and 1 base at J, with 7 bases between the two ends. This CDR3 has 15 amino acids. Per germline, CDR1 MDHEN and CDR2 SYDVKM. Study processing details: For nucleated cells, counts were estimated from reference gene primer amplification. Some clones are missing from TCRdb's copy, which holds only in-frame ones; the method was immunoSEQ multiplex PCR. That table gives V, J and clone size, and the DNA gave D and trimming. The data show more than 250,000 clones, approximately 88% seen once. Seattle-derived patients entered the study during active infection and were followed longitudinally.

The specimen sequenced was peripheral blood. This chain joins TRBV28 and TRBJ1-5; D possibly corresponds to TRBD1 (5 bases). The sequence was collected from a woman in her thirties with COVID-19, enrolled during active disease. The CDR3 sequence is CASSLWAGSNQPQHF. The CDR3 region has the DNA TGTGCCAGCAGTTTATGGGCAGGGAGCAATCAGCCCCAGCATTTT.